The TCR beta chain described here comes from a study of regulatory T cells in long-lasting Graves disease. Investigators prepared the TCR beta libraries by applying iRepertoire HTBI primers and Arm-PCR of CDR3 regions. As processed by the authors: Gene usage covered approximately 60 TRBV and 14 TRBJ segments. TCRdb re-analysed the multiplex PCR reads in MiXCR, keeping a single row per CDR3 protein. V and J calls and clone size were set by TCRdb, not the authors. The sample consists of a few hundred thousand distinct CDR3 sequences, 23% of them appearing once. Germline V gene data show CDR1 as MNHEY and CDR2 as SVGEGT. This CDR3 is built from 15 residues. The V gene end was trimmed by 6 bases and the J gene end by 9 bases; junction bases not matched to a gene: 12. Time point here: persistent/refractory GD, antithyroid drugs over 5 years with positive TRAb. PBMC RNA served as the TCR library source.

The sequence was collected from a female donor with Graves disease. The chain combines TRBV6-2 or TRBV6-3 with TRBJ2-4; 9 positions match TRBD1. The sample in question was peripheral blood mononuclear cells (PBMCs), obtained when the disease was refractory, from a patient treated with antithyroid drugs. The CDR3, as DNA: TGTGCCAGCAGGGAAGGACAGGGGAAACTTACCATTCAGTACTTC. Its protein is CASREGQGKLTIQYF.